The entry that follows covers one T cell receptor (beta chain) sequence. These data come from a study of blood T cells in healthy people across ages. The use of a sample-barcoded 5' primer and a J-beta primer mix characterized a second PCR of about 7 to 12 cycles. TCRdb re-analysed the 5' RACE reads in MiXCR, keeping a single row per CDR3 protein. The data show some 1,500,000 distinct CDR3 sequences, under 55% seen once. There are 17 residues in the CDR3. The V gene lost 5 bases and the J gene lost 4 bases, with 20 bases spanning the gap. The germline CDR1 and CDR2 sequences are LGHNA and YSLEER. The sample comprised blood. This sequence originates from a woman younger than 35 in good health. V and J are TRBV4-3 and TRBJ2-2, with D perhaps TRBD1 (6 bases). CDR3 in amino acids: CASSGLIGQSGTGELFF. DNA for the CDR3: TGCGCCAGCAGCGGACTCATCGGACAGTCCGGCACCGGGGAGCTGTTTTTT.